This is a list of T cell receptor beta chains from one sample in a study of T cell changes during pregnancy in multiple sclerosis. Method: immunoSEQ multiplex PCR; TCRdb's copy keeps in-frame clones and lacks some. The data hold approximately 90,000 clones, with 91% observed a single time. Sequenced here: peripheral blood, sampled after pregnancy. These receptors were obtained from a female donor in good health, enrolled as a control in a pregnancy study. CDR3s include the opening cysteine and the closing phenylalanine or tryptophan. The order of the fields is J gene, clone size, D gene, V gene, CDR3 DNA, CDR3 protein. D genes are given only for firm matches. Rows may omit the clone size; those that give it use once, few, many or a size class.

TRBJ1-2 | . | TRBD1 | TRBV10-3 | TGTGCCATCAGTACCGGACAGGGAGCTAACTATGGCTACACCTTC | CAISTGQGANYGYTF
TRBJ2-5 | . | . | TRBV27 | TGTGCCAGCAGTTTACTGGGGCGGGGTGAGACCCAGTACTTC | CASSLLGRGETQYF
TRBJ2-7 | once | . | TRBV11-1 | TGTGCCAGCAGCACCGCGGGCGGAAACTACGAGCAGTACTTC | CASSTAGGNYEQYF
TRBJ2-1 | . | . | TRBV28 | TGTGCCAGCAGTTCTGGGGCGAGGGGGAATGAGCAGTTCTTC | CASSSGARGNEQFF
TRBJ1-1 | . | . | TRBV7-9 | TGTGCCAGCAGCTTAGTGCAGGGCCTCCCTGAAGCTTTCTTT | CASSLVQGLPEAFF
TRBJ1-4 | . | . | TRBV5-1 | TGCGCCACCTTCACCGGGCAGGGGAAGATTTTGGGGCGGGGGGGTAATGAAAAACTGTTTTTT | CATFTGQGKILGRGGNEKLFF
TRBJ1-2 | once | . | TRBV4-1 | TGCGCCAGCAGGGGCTTCAACTATGGCTACACCTTC | CASRGFNYGYTF
TRBJ2-1 | . | . | TRBV30 | TGTGCCTGGAGTGCGTGGGCGGGGCCTCGGAATGAGCAGTTCTTC | CAWSAWAGPRNEQFF
TRBJ1-6 | . | TRBD1 | TRBV5-4 | TGTGCCAGCAGCTTGGCCGAGACAGGGGGCGTTTCACCCCTCCACTTT | CASSLAETGGVSPLHF
TRBJ1-2 | . | TRBD1 | TRBV27 | TGTGCCAGCAGTTTGTCGACAGGGGGTGGCTACACCTTC | CASSLSTGGGYTF
TRBJ1-5 | . | . | TRBV2 | TGTGCCAGCAGTGAAAGCGGGGATCAGCCCCAGCATTTT | CASSESGDQPQHF
TRBJ2-2 | once | TRBD1 | TRBV29-1 | TGCAGCGTAGACAGGGCGAACACCGGGGAGCTGTTTTTT | CSVDRANTGELFF
TRBJ2-7 | once | . | TRBV4-2 | TGTGCCAGCAGCCGAGGACTGGACAGACCTTATCCGTACTTC | CASSRGLDRPYPYF
TRBJ1-1 | . | . | TRBV5-1 | TGCGCCAGCAGTGGGGTAGAGGGGGACAAAGGCACTGAAGCTTTCTTT | CASSGVEGDKGTEAFF
TRBJ1-1 | . | . | TRBV7-3 | TGTGCCAGCAGCTACTCGGGGGACACTGAAGCTTTCTTT | CASSYSGDTEAFF
TRBJ1-6 | . | TRBD1 | TRBV6-5 | TGTGCCACCTGGGGGGCAGGGGGCACTTCACCCCTCCACTTT | CATWGAGGTSPLHF
TRBJ1-1 | once | TRBD1 | TRBV7-2 | TGTGCCAGCAGCTTAGGAAGGGGGCGGAACACTGAAGCTTTCTTT | CASSLGRGRNTEAFF
TRBJ1-1 | . | . | TRBV2 | TGTGCCAGCACCCGGTTGGGCCCACCAGGCGCCGCTGAAGCTTTCTTT | CASTRLGPPGAAEAFF
TRBJ2-7 | . | . | TRBV27 | TGTGCCAGCGCTCCCGACAGCTCCTACGAGCAGTACTTC | CASAPDSSYEQYF
TRBJ1-1 | . | . | TRBV19 | TGTGCCAGTAGGAGGTCGGGCAGGGCGAACACTGAAGCTTTCTTT | CASRRSGRANTEAFF
TRBJ1-4 | . | . | TRBV7-9 | TGTGCCAGCAGCTTAGGTCGGACACTGGCGGCAACTAATGAAAAACTGTTTTTT | CASSLGRTLAATNEKLFF
TRBJ1-1 | . | . | TRBV5-1 | TGCGCCAGCAGCTTAGGAGATGAAGCTTTCTTT | CASSLGDEAFF
TRBJ1-3 | . | . | TRBV5-1 | TGCGCCAGCAGCTTTCGGGGACAAATCTCTGGAAACACCATATATTTT | CASSFRGQISGNTIYF
TRBJ1-2 | . | . | TRBV28 | TGTGCCAGCGTTAGTCAGGGCCTAGACTATGGCTACACCTTC | CASVSQGLDYGYTF
TRBJ2-1 | . | TRBD2 | TRBV4-2 | TGTGCCAGCAGCCAGACCGGGACTAGCGGTTACAATGAGCAGTTCTTC | CASSQTGTSGYNEQFF
TRBJ2-2 | few | . | TRBV7-2 | TGTGCCAGCACTGAAGGGGTGGGCGGGGAGCTGTTTTTT | CASTEGVGGELFF
TRBJ1-4 | . | . | TRBV27 | TGTGCCAGCAGTTTATCGATACAGTCCCTAAAACTGTTTTTT | CASSLSIQSLKLFF
TRBJ1-6 | . | . | TRBV7-2 | TGTGCCAGCAGCCAAGGGGCGGAAAATTCACCCCTCCACTTT | CASSQGAENSPLHF
TRBJ2-7 | . | TRBD2 | TRBV4-1 | TGCGCCAGCAGCCAAGACGGGGGGGTGCCCGAGCAGTACTTC | CASSQDGGVPEQYF
TRBJ2-2 | . | . | TRBV5-6 | TGTGCCAGCGAGCTTCGGGGGACCGGGGAGCTGTTTTTT | CASELRGTGELFF
TRBJ2-3 | . | . | TRBV5-5 | TGTGCCAGCAGCATGACAGGGGCGGGGGGGGATACGCAGTATTTT | CASSMTGAGGDTQYF
TRBJ1-2 | . | . | TRBV11-2 | TGTGCCAGCAGCTTATCGATTACCGGTGTCGGCTACACCTTC | CASSLSITGVGYTF
TRBJ2-1 | . | TRBD1 | TRBV25-1 | TGTGCCAGCAGTGGACCAGGGGGCCATAGAGACTACAATGAGCAGTTCTTC | CASSGPGGHRDYNEQFF
TRBJ2-3 | . | TRBD2 | TRBV19 | TGTGCCAGTAGTGGAATAGCGGGGGGGCTCGGTCCATCGCAGTATTTT | CASSGIAGGLGPSQYF
TRBJ1-4 | . | TRBD1 | TRBV6-5 | TGTGCCAGCAGTTACTCCCGGACAGGGGGTGAAAAACTGTTTTTT | CASSYSRTGGEKLFF
TRBJ1-2 | . | . | TRBV11-2 | TGTGCCAGCAGCTTAGAAGGGGGAAAGAACTATGGCTACACCTTC | CASSLEGGKNYGYTF
TRBJ2-7 | . | . | TRBV6-1 | TGTGCCAGCAGTGAACTCCGGGGGGCCTCCTACGAGCAGTACTTC | CASSELRGASYEQYF
TRBJ2-3 | . | TRBD1 | TRBV7-2 | TGTGCCAGCAGCTTGGGACAGAGCACAGATACGCAGTATTTT | CASSLGQSTDTQYF
TRBJ1-5 | . | TRBD1 | TRBV19 | TGTGCCAGTAGTGACAGGGGGCGGCCGAATCAGCCCCAGCATTTT | CASSDRGRPNQPQHF
TRBJ2-7 | . | . | TRBV10-3 | TGTGCCATCAGTGAAGTGACAGGACCCTACGAGCAGTACTTC | CAISEVTGPYEQYF
TRBJ2-3 | . | TRBD2 | TRBV18 | TGTGCCAGCTCACCACCGGTGACTAGCGGGGTGTTAGATACGCAGTATTTT | CASSPPVTSGVLDTQYF
TRBJ2-3 | . | . | TRBV14 | TGTGCCAGCAGCGTGCGGGGACTCACAGATACGCAGTATTTT | CASSVRGLTDTQYF
TRBJ1-6 | . | TRBD1 | TRBV11-2 | TGTGCCAGCAGCTTAAAGACGACAGGGAGGAATTCACCCCTCCACTTT | CASSLKTTGRNSPLHF
TRBJ2-3 | . | TRBD2 | TRBV7-6 | TGTGCCAGCAGCTTAAGTCAGGAGCTAGCGGGGGGCGATATCACAGATACGCAGTATTTT | CASSLSQELAGGDITDTQYF
TRBJ2-7 | . | TRBD2 | TRBV13 | TGTGCCAGCAGCTCTGCTGCGGGGGGCTCCTACGAGCAGTACTTC | CASSSAAGGSYEQYF
TRBJ2-7 | . | . | TRBV27 | TGTGCCAGTCGGGCAGGGTTATCCTACGAGCAGTACTTC | CASRAGLSYEQYF
TRBJ2-2 | . | TRBD1 | TRBV6-5 | TGTGCCAGCAGGCGAGGACAGGATTCCACCGGGGAGCTGTTTTTT | CASRRGQDSTGELFF
TRBJ1-4 | . | . | TRBV7-2 | TGTGCCAGCAGCTTATTTGGACAGAATGAAAAACTGTTTTTT | CASSLFGQNEKLFF
TRBJ2-3 | . | TRBD1 | TRBV27 | TGTGCCAGCAGTTTAAGACAGGGGAACACAGATACGCAGTATTTT | CASSLRQGNTDTQYF
TRBJ2-1 | . | . | TRBV4-3 | TGCGCCAGCAGCCAAGATGCCGGACAGTACAATGAGCAGTTCTTC | CASSQDAGQYNEQFF
TRBJ2-7 | few | TRBD2 | TRBV7-2 | TGTGCCAGCAGTTGGGGGACTACCTACGAGCAGTACTTC | CASSWGTTYEQYF
TRBJ1-3 | . | . | TRBV9 | TGTGCCAGCCAGGGATCCGGAAACACCATATATTTT | CASQGSGNTIYF
TRBJ1-5 | . | . | TRBV5-5 | TGTGCCAGCAGCCCCTACCCGAGCGCGTCCAATCAGCCCCAGCATTTT | CASSPYPSASNQPQHF
TRBJ1-2 | . | TRBD1 | TRBV19 | TGTGCCAGTAGACCTGGACAGGGGAACTATGGCTACACCTTC | CASRPGQGNYGYTF
TRBJ2-3 | . | TRBD1 | TRBV4-2 | TGTGCCAGCAGCCAACTAGGACAGGTGGGCACAGATACGCAGTATTTT | CASSQLGQVGTDTQYF
TRBJ2-7 | . | TRBD1 | TRBV11-2 | TGTGCCAGCAGCGATAGGGACAGGGTCTCCTACGAGCAGTACTTC | CASSDRDRVSYEQYF
TRBJ2-7 | once | . | TRBV7-2 | TGTGCCAGCAGCCTAGGAGGGGGCGGGGCCTACGAGCAGTACTTC | CASSLGGGGAYEQYF
TRBJ1-4 | . | . | TRBV7-9 | TGTGCCAGCAGCTTAGGAGCCGTTAATGAAAAACTGTTTTTT | CASSLGAVNEKLFF
TRBJ2-1 | . | . | TRBV4-2 | TGTGCCAGCAGCCTTGGTAGCGGCTTCAGCTCCTACAATGAGCAGTTCTTC | CASSLGSGFSSYNEQFF
TRBJ1-2 | . | . | TRBV7-3 | TGTGCCAGCAGCTTATCCCCAGTCAGAAACTATGGCTACACCTTC | CASSLSPVRNYGYTF